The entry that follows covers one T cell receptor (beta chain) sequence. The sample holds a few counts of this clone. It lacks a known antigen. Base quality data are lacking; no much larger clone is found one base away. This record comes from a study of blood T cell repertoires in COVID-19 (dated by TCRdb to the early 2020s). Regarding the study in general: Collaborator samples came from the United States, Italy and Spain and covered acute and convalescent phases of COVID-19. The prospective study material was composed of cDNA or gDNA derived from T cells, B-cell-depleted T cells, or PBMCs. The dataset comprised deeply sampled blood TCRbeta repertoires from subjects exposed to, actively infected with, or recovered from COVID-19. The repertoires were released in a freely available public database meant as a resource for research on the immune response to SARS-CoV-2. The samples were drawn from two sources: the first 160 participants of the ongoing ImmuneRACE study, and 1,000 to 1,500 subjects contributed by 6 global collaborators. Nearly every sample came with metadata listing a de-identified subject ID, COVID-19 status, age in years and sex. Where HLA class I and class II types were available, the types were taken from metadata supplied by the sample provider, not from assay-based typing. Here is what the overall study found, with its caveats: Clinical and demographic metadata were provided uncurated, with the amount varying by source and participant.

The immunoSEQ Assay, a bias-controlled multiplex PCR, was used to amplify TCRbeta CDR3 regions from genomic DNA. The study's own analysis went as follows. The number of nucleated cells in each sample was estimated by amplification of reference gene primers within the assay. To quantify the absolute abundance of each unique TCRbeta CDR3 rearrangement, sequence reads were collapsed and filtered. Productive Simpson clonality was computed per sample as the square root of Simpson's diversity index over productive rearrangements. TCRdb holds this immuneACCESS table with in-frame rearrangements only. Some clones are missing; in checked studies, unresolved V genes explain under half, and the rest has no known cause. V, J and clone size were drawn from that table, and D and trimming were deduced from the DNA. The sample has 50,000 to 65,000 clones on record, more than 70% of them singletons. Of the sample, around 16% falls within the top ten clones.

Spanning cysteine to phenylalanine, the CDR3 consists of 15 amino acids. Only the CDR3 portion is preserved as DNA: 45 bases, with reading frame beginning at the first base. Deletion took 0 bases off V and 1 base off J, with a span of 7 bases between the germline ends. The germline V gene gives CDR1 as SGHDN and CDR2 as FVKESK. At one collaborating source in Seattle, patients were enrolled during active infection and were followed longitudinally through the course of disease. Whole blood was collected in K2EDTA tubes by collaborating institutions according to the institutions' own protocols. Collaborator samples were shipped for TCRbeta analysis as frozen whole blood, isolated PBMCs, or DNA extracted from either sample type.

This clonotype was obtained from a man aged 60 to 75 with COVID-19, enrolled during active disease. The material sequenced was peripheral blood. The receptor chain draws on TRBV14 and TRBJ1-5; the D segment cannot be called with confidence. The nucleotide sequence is TGTGCCAGCAGCCAAGATAGCAGAAGCAATCAGCCCCAGCATTTT. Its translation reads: CASSQDSRSNQPQHF.